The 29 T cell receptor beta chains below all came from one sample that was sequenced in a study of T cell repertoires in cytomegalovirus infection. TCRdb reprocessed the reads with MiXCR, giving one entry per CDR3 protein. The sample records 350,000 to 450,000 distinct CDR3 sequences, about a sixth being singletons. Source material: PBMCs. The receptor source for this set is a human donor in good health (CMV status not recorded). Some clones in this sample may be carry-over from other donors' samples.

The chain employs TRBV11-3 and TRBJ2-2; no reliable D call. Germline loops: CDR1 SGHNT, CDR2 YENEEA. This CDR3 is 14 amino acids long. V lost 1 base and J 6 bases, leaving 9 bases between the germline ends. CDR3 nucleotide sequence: TGTGCCAGCAGCTTAGCAAGTAGCCCCGGGGAGCTGTTTTTT. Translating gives CASSLASSPGELFF.

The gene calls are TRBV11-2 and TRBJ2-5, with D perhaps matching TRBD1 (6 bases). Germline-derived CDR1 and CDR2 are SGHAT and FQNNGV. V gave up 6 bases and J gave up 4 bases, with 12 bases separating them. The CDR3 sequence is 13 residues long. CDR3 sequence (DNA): TGTGCCAGCAGTCCTACAGGGAGAGAGACCCAGTACTTC. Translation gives CASSPTGRETQYF.

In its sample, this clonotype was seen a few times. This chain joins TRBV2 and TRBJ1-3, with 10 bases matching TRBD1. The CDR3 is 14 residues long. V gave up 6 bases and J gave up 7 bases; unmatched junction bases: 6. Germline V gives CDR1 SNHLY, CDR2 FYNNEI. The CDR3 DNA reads TGTGCCAGCAGGTCGGGACAGGGGACCAACACCATATATTTT. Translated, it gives CASRSGQGTNTIYF.

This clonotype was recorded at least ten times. CDR3 in DNA: TGTGCCAGCAGTTTAGCTGGGGGGGGCCCTCCCCGGTACTTC. It codes for CASSLAGGGPPRYF. The V call is TRBV12-3 or TRBV12-4, the J call TRBJ2-5; D may be TRBD2 (7 bases). The length of the CDR3 is 14 residues. V shed 0 bases and J shed 13 bases, with 18 bases lying between them.

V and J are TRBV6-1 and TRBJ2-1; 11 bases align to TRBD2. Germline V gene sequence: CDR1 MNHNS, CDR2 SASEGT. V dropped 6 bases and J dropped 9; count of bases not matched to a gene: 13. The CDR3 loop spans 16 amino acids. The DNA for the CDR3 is TGTGCCAGCAGATCACTCGGACTAGCGGGTTCTGGTGAGCAGTTCTTC. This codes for CASRSLGLAGSGEQFF.

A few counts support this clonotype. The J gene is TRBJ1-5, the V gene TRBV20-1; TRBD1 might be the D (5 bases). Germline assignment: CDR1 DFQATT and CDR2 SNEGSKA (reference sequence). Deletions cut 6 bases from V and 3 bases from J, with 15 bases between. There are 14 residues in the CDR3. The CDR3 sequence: CSAVRAGNNQPQHF. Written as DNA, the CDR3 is TGCAGTGCGGTCAGGGCAGGGAACAATCAGCCCCAGCATTTT.

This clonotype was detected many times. CDR3 bases: TGTGCCAGCAGCTTAGATGGACACAACCTTGAAGCTTTCTTT. Its translation is CASSLDGHNLEAFF. The V call is TRBV7-2, the J call TRBJ1-1; D is perhaps TRBD1 (5 bases). CDR3 size: 14 residues. Trimming took 1 base from V and 7 from J, leaving 13 bases between them. Germline V gives CDR1 SGHTA, CDR2 FQGNSA.

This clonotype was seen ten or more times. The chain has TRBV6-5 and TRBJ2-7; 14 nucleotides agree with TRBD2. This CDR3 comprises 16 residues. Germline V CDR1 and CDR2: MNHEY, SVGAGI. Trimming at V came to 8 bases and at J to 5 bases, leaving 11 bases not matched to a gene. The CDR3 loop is CASGRTSGRLGHEQYF. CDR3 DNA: TGTGCCAGCGGTAGGACTAGCGGGAGGTTAGGCCACGAGCAGTACTTC.

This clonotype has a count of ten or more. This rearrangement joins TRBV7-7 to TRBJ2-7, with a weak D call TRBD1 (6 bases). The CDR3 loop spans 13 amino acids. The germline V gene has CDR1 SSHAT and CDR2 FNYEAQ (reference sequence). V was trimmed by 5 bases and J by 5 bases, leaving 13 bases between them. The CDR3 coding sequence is TGTGCCAGCAGCCTCCGTTGGGGGCACGAGCAGTACTTC. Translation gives CASSLRWGHEQYF. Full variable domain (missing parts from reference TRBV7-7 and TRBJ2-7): GAGVSQSPRYKVTKRGQDVTLRCDPISSHATLYWYQQALGQGPEFLTYFNYEAQPDKSGLPSDRFSAERPEGSISTLTIQRTEQRDSAMYRCASSLRWGHEQYFGPGTRLTVT.

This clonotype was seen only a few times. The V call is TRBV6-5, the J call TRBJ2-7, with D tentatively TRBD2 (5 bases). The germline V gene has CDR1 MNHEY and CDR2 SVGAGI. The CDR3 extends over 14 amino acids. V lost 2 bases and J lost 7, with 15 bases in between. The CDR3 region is CASSYDVGGLEQYF. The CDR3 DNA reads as TGTGCCAGCAGTTACGATGTTGGAGGCCTGGAGCAGTACTTC.

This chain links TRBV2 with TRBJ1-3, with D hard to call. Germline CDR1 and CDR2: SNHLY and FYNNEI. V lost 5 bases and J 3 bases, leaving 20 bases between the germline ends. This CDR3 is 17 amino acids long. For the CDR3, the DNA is TGTGCCAGCAGTTCAATCAAGGAAAGGGCAATTGGAAACACCATATATTTT. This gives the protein CASSSIKERAIGNTIYF.

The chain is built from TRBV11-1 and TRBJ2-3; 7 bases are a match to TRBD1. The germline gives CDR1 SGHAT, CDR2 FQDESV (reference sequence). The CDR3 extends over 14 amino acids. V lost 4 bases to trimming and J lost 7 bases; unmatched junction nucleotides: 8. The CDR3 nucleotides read TGTGCCAGCAGCTCAGGACAGGTGACGAATACGCAGTATTTT. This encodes CASSSGQVTNTQYF.

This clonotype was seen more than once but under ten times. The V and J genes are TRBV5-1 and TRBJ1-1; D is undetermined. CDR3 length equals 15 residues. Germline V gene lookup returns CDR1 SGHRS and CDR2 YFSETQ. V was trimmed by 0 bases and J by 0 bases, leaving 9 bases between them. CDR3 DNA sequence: TGCGCCAGCAGCTTGGTAGGAGCCCTGAACACTGAAGCTTTCTTT. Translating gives CASSLVGALNTEAFF.

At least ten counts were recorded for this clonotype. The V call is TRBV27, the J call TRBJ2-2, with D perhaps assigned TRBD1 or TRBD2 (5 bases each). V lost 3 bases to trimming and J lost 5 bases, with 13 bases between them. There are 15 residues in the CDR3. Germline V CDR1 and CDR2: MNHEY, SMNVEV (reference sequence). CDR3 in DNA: TGTGCCAGCAGTTTGATCCGGGACGGGACCGGGGAGCTGTTTTTT. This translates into CASSLIRDGTGELFF.

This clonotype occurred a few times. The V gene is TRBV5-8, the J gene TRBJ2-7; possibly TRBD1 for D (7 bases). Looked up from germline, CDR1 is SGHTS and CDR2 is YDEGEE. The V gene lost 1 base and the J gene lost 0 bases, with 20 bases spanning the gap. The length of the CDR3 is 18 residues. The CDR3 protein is CASSLKSGVGQSSYEQYF. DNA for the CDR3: TGTGCCAGCAGCTTGAAGTCGGGAGTGGGACAGAGCTCCTACGAGCAGTACTTC.

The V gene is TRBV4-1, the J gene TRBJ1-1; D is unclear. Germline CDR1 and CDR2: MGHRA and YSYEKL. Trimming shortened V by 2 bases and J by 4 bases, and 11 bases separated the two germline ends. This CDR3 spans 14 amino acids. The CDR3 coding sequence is TGCGCCAGCAGCCAAATGACGGGGAGCACTGAAGCTTTCTTT. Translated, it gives CASSQMTGSTEAFF.

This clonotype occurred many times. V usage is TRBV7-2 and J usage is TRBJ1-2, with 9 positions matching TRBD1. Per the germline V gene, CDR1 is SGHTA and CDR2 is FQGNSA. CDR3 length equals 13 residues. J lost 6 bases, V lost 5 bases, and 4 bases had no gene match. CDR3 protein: CASSVRDRDGYTF. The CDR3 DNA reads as TGTGCCAGCAGCGTCCGGGACAGGGATGGCTACACCTTC.

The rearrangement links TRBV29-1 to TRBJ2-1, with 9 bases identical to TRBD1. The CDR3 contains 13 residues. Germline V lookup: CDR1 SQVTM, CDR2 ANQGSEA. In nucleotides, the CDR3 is TGCAGTGTTTACCGGGACAGGGTAAATGAGCAGTTCTTC. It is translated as CSVYRDRVNEQFF.

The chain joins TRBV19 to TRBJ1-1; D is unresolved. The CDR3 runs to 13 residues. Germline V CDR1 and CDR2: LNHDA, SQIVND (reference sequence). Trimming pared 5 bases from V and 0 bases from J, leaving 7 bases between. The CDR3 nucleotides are TGTGCCAGTAGTGGACTCTTGAACACTGAAGCTTTCTTT. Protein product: CASSGLLNTEAFF.

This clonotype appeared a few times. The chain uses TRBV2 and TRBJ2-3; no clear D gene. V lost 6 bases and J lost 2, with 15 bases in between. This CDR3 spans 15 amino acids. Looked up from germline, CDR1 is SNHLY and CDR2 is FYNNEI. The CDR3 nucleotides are TGTGCCAGCAGGGAATTTGGAATACCCACAGATACGCAGTATTTT. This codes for CASREFGIPTDTQYF.

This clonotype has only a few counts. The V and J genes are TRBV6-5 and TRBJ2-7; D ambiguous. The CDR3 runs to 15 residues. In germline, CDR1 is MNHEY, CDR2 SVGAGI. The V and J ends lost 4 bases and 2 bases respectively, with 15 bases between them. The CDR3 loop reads CASSSLRAAPYEQYF. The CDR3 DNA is TGTGCCAGCAGTTCACTTAGGGCGGCACCCTACGAGCAGTACTTC.

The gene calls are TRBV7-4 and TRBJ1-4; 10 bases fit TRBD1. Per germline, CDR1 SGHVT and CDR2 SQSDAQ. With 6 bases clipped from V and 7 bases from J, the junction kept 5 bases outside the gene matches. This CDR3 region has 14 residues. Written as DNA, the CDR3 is TGTGCCAGCAGTCGGACAGGGGGGCTTGAAAAACTGTTTTTT. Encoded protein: CASSRTGGLEKLFF.

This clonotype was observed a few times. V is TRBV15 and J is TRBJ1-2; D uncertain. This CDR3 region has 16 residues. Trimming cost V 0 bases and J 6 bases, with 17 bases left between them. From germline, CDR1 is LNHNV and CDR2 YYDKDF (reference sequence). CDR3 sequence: CATSRDVRSVSHGYTF. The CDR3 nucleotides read TGTGCCACCAGCAGAGATGTCAGGTCTGTCTCTCATGGCTACACCTTC.

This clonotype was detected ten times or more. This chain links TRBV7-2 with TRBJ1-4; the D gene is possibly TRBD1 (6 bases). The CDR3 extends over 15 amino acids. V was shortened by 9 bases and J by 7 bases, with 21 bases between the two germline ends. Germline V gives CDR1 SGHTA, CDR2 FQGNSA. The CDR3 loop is CASTPTGGRGEKLFF. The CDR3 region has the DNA TGTGCCAGTACACCTACGGGGGGCCGGGGTGAAAAACTGTTTTTT.

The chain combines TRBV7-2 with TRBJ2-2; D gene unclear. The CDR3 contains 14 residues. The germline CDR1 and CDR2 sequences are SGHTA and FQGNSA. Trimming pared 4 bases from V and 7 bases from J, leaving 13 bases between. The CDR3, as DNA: TGTGCCAGCAGCTCGGGCCCATCTAACGGGGAGCTGTTTTTT. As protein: CASSSGPSNGELFF.

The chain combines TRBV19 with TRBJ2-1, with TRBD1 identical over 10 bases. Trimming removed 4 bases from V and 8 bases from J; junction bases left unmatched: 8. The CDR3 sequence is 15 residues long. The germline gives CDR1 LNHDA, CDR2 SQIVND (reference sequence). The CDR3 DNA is TGTGCCAGTAGTACCCCCGGGACAGGGGATCATGAGCAGTTCTTC. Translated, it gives CASSTPGTGDHEQFF.

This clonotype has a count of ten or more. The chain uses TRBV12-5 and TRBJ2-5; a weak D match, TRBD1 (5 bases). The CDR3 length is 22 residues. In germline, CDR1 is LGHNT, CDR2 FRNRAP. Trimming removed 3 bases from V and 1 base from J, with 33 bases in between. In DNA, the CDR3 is TGTGCTAGTGGTTTCTTGACGTCTCTAAGAACGACGGACACGCAAATCCAAGAGACCCAGTACTTC. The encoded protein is CASGFLTSLRTTDTQIQETQYF.

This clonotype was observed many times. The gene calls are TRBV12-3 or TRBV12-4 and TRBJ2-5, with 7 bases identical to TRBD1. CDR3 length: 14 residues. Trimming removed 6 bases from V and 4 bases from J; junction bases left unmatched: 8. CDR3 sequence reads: CASSEQGRLETQYF. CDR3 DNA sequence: TGTGCCAGCAGCGAACAGGGGCGATTAGAGACCCAGTACTTC.

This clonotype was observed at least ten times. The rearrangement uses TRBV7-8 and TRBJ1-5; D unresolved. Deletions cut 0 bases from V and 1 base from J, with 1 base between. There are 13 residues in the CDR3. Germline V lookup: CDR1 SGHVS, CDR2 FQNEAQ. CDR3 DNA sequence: TGTGCCAGCAGCTTAGCAAGCAATCAGCCCCAGCATTTT. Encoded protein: CASSLASNQPQHF.